These T cell receptor beta chains were read from a single sample in a study of blood T cell repertoires in COVID-19. Sequenced by immunoSEQ multiplex PCR; TCRdb stores in-frame clones only, minus some. The repertoire holds around 74,000 clones, with roughly nine tenths as singletons. The sequenced sample consisted of peripheral blood. These TCRs come from a woman of 80 years or more with active or convalescent COVID-19. The CDR3 runs from the conserved cysteine through the conserved F or W. Each record gives: J gene, D gene, V gene, CDR3 protein. D genes are given only for firm matches.

j_call: TRBJ1-5; d_call: .; v_call: TRBV28; cdr3_aa: CASRQGVGGGQPQHF
j_call: TRBJ1-5; d_call: .; v_call: TRBV12-3/TRBV12-4; cdr3_aa: CASSLGQEAQHF
j_call: TRBJ1-2; d_call: .; v_call: TRBV27; cdr3_aa: CASSSRPVGVGYTF
j_call: TRBJ2-3; d_call: TRBD1; v_call: TRBV6-6; cdr3_aa: CASRQQGGTDTQYF
j_call: TRBJ1-5; d_call: .; v_call: TRBV9; cdr3_aa: CASSVGGLTNQPQHF
j_call: TRBJ2-2; d_call: .; v_call: TRBV7-3; cdr3_aa: CASSLRPPTRANTGELFF
j_call: TRBJ1-2; d_call: .; v_call: TRBV2; cdr3_aa: CASSPSQGNYGYTF
j_call: TRBJ2-4; d_call: TRBD2; v_call: TRBV4-3; cdr3_aa: CASSQGGRGVMGAKNIQYF
j_call: TRBJ2-5; d_call: .; v_call: TRBV9; cdr3_aa: CASTPPGQETQYF
j_call: TRBJ1-2; d_call: .; v_call: TRBV7-9; cdr3_aa: CASSLEGGSNYGYTF
j_call: TRBJ1-3; d_call: .; v_call: TRBV2; cdr3_aa: CASSTVDTIYF
j_call: TRBJ2-2; d_call: TRBD2; v_call: TRBV3-1/TRBV3-2; cdr3_aa: CASSPRLATSGELFF
j_call: TRBJ2-6; d_call: .; v_call: TRBV27; cdr3_aa: CASSLRGSGANVLTF
j_call: TRBJ2-2; d_call: TRBD2; v_call: TRBV18; cdr3_aa: CASSPRLAGPTGELFF
j_call: TRBJ1-1; d_call: .; v_call: TRBV7-2; cdr3_aa: CASRTPTTLNTEAFF
j_call: TRBJ2-3; d_call: TRBD2; v_call: TRBV4-2; cdr3_aa: CASSPRGGEDTQYF
j_call: TRBJ2-2; d_call: .; v_call: TRBV29-1; cdr3_aa: CSAGPAGPGSGELFF
j_call: TRBJ1-2; d_call: .; v_call: TRBV12-3/TRBV12-4; cdr3_aa: CASSLGQDYGYTF
j_call: TRBJ1-2; d_call: .; v_call: TRBV30; cdr3_aa: CAWDGRGRANYGYTF
j_call: TRBJ2-5; d_call: .; v_call: TRBV5-4; cdr3_aa: CASSLLGETQYF
j_call: TRBJ2-1; d_call: TRBD2; v_call: TRBV7-8; cdr3_aa: CASSFSGGHNEQFF